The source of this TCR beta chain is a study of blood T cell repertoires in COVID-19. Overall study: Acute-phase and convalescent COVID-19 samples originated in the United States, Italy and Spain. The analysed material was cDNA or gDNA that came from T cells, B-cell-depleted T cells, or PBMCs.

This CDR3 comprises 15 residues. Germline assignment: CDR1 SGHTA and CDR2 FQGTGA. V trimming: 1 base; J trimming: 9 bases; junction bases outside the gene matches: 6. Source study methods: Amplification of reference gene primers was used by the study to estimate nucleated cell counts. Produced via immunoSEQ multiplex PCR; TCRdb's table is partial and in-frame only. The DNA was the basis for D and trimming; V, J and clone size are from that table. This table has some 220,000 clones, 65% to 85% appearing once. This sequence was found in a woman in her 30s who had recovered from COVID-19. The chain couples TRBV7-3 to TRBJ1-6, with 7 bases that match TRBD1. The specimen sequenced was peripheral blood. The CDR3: CASSLMPSGGSPLHF. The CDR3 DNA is TGTGCCAGCAGCTTAATGCCGTCAGGGGGTTCACCCCTCCACTTT. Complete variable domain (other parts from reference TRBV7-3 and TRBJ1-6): GAGVSQTPSNKVTEKGKYVELRCDPISGHTALYWYRQSLGQGPEFLIYFQGTGAADDSGLPNDRFFAVRPEGSVSTLKIQRTERGDSAVYLCASSLMPSGGSPLHFGNGTRLTVT.